This T cell receptor (beta chain) was captured in a study of T cells in Graves' hyperthyroidism and ophthalmopathy. The length of the CDR3 is 16 residues. Trimming removed 5 bases from V and 1 base from J; junction bases left unmatched: 3. CDR1 and CDR2 from the germline V gene are SGHTA and FQGTGA. Researchers amplified the TCR beta CDR3 regions from RNA transcripts. RT-PCR in the first round (using the HTBI primer set) targeted the TCR CDR3. A single record per CDR3 protein comes from TCRdb applying MiXCR to the multiplex PCR reads. The sample consists of some 570,000 distinct CDR3 sequences, 13% to 15% of them appearing once.

The J gene is TRBJ2-3, the V gene TRBV7-3; 13 nucleotides line up with TRBD2. The sequencing input was blood. The clonotype was recovered from a woman in her late teens or twenties with Graves' ophthalmopathy. CDR3 sequence: CASSIGLAGGTDTQYF. As DNA, the CDR3 is TGTGCCAGCAGCATCGGACTAGCGGGAGGCACAGATACGCAGTATTTT.